This section outlines one T cell receptor beta chain sequence together with its context. Its target antigen remains unknown. At one boundary the junction diverges from the germline segment, which might be a read error. The CDR3 measures 11 amino acids from cysteine to phenylalanine. The DNA shown is the 33-base CDR3, in frame from base 1. According to the germline V gene, CDR1 reads SQVTM and CDR2 reads ANQGSEA. Read against the paper, the sample's time point label means: patch test 1, 2 weeks after DPC sensitization. This sample's treatment or condition label indicates: therapeutic diphenylcyclopropenone sensitization with weekly scalp DPC. Blood at each patch-test visit was drawn before the patch test was applied. To be eligible, patients had to be aged 18 to 70, diagnosed with alopecia and judged suitable for DPC therapy, while pregnant patients were excluded. Unfractionated whole blood was collected in Tempus Blood RNA tubes, and total RNA was extracted from that blood.

Library method: RACE. The sequencer listed for this sample is NextSeq 500. Library preparation attached unique molecular identifiers to individual cDNA molecules for quantitative, reproducible TCR counting. Each blood RNA sample was used to sequence both TCR alpha and TCR beta chains. The authors' analysis ran thus. The median number of TCRs per sample was approximately 98,000, ranging from 23,224 to 690,600. V, J and CDR3 annotation of the TCR reads was performed with the Decombinator software suite. For the PS versus PT1 abundance plots, all samples were subsampled to the same number of TCRs (28,000). Expanded TCRs were defined as absent before sensitization and observed at least eight times at the 2-week time point. TCRdb reprocessing: public reads trimmed at Q25 with fastp, clones called with MiXCR, in-frame beta chains kept. Every distinct CDR3 protein forms one entry, paired with its most common genes and DNA. The V and J calls come from TCRdb's annotation, not from the publication. A total of roughly 120,000 distinct CDR3 sequences appear in this sample, roughly 15% of them only once. The ten largest clones take up 0.7% to 0.95% of the sample.

This specimen comes from a study of human T cells and chemical hapten exposure (dated by TCRdb to the early 2020s). At the level of the whole study: For sensitization, 2% DPC in acetone was applied to a 2 cm by 2 cm area of upper inner arm skin. Throughout the study period of roughly 24 weeks, patients also received therapeutic DPC doses to the scalp every week. The study tracked peripheral blood TCR repertoire changes in vivo during primary and secondary sensitization to the hapten diphenylcyclopropenone (DPC) in alopecia patients. Libraries were pooled for sequencing, and variation in per-sample TCR yields was attributed mainly to small differences in library volumes within the pool. Patch testing was done on the upper back using Finn chambers containing 0.01% DPC, and results were scored after 6 days according to International Contact Dermatitis Research Group standards. Blood samples were taken from patients before sensitization (week 0) and then at 2, 6 and about 24 weeks after DPC sensitization. Around 30 alopecia patients provided blood for TCR sequencing at one to four time points (pre-sensitization, 2, 6 and 24 weeks). The patient cohort, mostly female, included alopecia areata with under or over 50% scalp involvement, alopecia totalis and alopecia universalis. Study-wide findings and limitations: Patch test score correlated positively with the number of PT1 expanded TCRs, reaching significance at thresholds 8, 16 and 32 but not at 4. Significantly more large CDR3 similarity clusters were formed by expanded TCRs than by pre-sensitization or healthy control sets, consistent with antigen-driven responses. Repeated subsampling changed both the strength of the expansion versus patch-test correlation and the threshold at which that correlation became significant. Because all patients had alopecia, a presumed autoimmune disease, the immune response of the patients might differ from that of healthy individuals. DPC sensitization did not change the number of TCRs with a frequency above 1 in 1000, and there was no evidence of changes in global repertoire structure.

The sequence derives from a man aged 18 to 35 with alopecia areata. Some clones in this sample may be carry-over from other donors' samples. The V gene is TRBV29-1 and the J gene is TRBJ1-2; the D gene assignment is ambiguous. Sequenced here: whole blood, sampled in connection with sensitization to the hapten diphenylcyclopropenone (DPC). The CDR3 in this case is CSVGLQSGPDF. In nucleotide form, the sequence is TGCAGCGTGGGTCTGCAAAGTGGGCCCGACTTC.